The 8 T cell receptor beta chains below all came from one sample that was sequenced in a study of T cell responses to AZD1222 COVID-19 vaccine. TCRdb's copy holds only in-frame clones and misses some; the assay was immunoSEQ multiplex PCR. Of 83,000 or so clones in the sample, more than 70% were seen once. The input for sequencing was peripheral blood, taken 28 days after the second AZD1222 dose. The receptors were sampled from an adult who received the AZD1222 COVID-19 vaccine.

The chain has TRBV6-5 and TRBJ1-6, with unresolved D. The CDR3 has 12 amino acids. Trimming stripped 2 bases from V and 7 bases from J, with 3 bases between. Germline CDR1 reads MNHEY; CDR2 reads SVGAGI. CDR3 amino acids: CASSYVNSPLHF. For the CDR3, the DNA is TGTGCCAGCAGTTACGTCAATTCACCCCTCCACTTT.

The genes are TRBV7-8 and TRBJ1-4, with 10 bases that match TRBD1. The CDR3 extends over 16 amino acids. Germline V lookup: CDR1 SGHVS, CDR2 FQNEAQ. J gave up 5 bases and V 5 bases, and 8 bases lay outside the gene matches. CDR3 DNA sequence: TGTGCCAGCAGCCGCTGGGACAGGGGAGGGAATGAAAAACTGTTTTTT. Amino acid sequence: CASSRWDRGGNEKLFF.

The chain carries TRBV5-4 and TRBJ1-2; unclear D gene. V was shortened by 7 bases and J by 0 bases, with 13 bases between the two germline ends. CDR1 and CDR2 from the germline V gene are SGHNT and YYREEE (reference sequence). The CDR3 extends over 14 amino acids. The CDR3 here is CASALPFSNYGYTF. The CDR3 coding sequence is TGTGCCAGCGCCTTACCGTTTTCTAACTATGGCTACACCTTC.

The chain uses TRBV27 and TRBJ2-7; maybe TRBD2 (5 bases). The CDR3 spans 14 residues. The V end was cut by 6 bases, the J end by 5 bases, with 17 bases between. The germline CDR1 and CDR2 sequences are MNHEY and SMNVEV (reference sequence). The CDR3 DNA is TGTGCCAGCAGCTCTGATCAGAGGGTCCACGAGCAGTACTTC. Amino acids: CASSSDQRVHEQYF.

The rearrangement links TRBV28 to TRBJ1-5; D not resolved. Germline CDR1 MDHEN, CDR2 SYDVKM. The CDR3 totals 11 residues. V lost 2 bases to trimming and J lost 9 bases, with 5 bases between them. The CDR3 spells CASSLRGPQHF. The CDR3 region has the DNA TGTGCCAGCAGTTTACGGGGGCCCCAGCATTTT.

The chain couples TRBV19 to TRBJ2-4, with 7 bases that match TRBD1. V shed 3 bases, J shed 7 bases, and the junction held 12 bases outside the gene matches. This CDR3 region has 16 residues. CDR1 is LNHDA and CDR2 is SQIVND in the germline V gene (reference sequence). CDR3 DNA sequence: TGTGCCAGTAGTATCCCGACAGGGCCCATTAACAACATTCAGTACTTC. Protein sequence: CASSIPTGPINNIQYF.

The chain joins TRBV20-1 to TRBJ2-1; D unresolved. CDR1 and CDR2 (germline): DFQATT, SNEGSKA (reference sequence). The CDR3 is made up of 8 amino acids. Trimming removed 5 bases at V and 12 bases at J, with 5 bases between. The CDR3 sequence is CSAGGQFF. CDR3 bases: TGCAGTGCTGGTGGGCAGTTCTTC.

V gene TRBV6-5 combines with J gene TRBJ1-1; TRBD1 aligns across 9 bases. The CDR3 has 15 residues. Germline values: CDR1 MNHEY, CDR2 SVGAGI. After removal of 2 bases from V and 5 bases from J, the junction contained 6 bases not matched to a gene. The CDR3 DNA reads as TGTGCCAGCAGTTACGGGGGGACAGGGAGGACTGAAGCTTTCTTT. Amino acids: CASSYGGTGRTEAFF.